The subject of this entry is one T cell receptor beta chain. Its antigen is unknown. Generated by immunoSEQ multiplex PCR, the TCRdb table keeps only in-frame clones and is missing some. In the table there are 130,000 or so clones, roughly 86% of which are singletons. Trimming took 0 bases from V and 10 from J; bases not matched to a gene: 6. This CDR3 region has 15 residues. Germline CDR1 SGHNT, CDR2 YYREEE (reference sequence). This entry is derived from a study of cytomegalovirus exposure and HLA in healthy donors. General study results and limits: The majority of TCR sequences were rare, yet some public TCRs appeared in many donors. A list of approximately 150 TCR beta chains associated with cytomegalovirus was given.

The gene calls are TRBV5-4 and TRBJ1-6; 8 bases align to TRBD1. The receptor's source is a man aged 25-45 years in good health and CMV-seronegative. The source material was PBMCs. In nucleotides, the CDR3 is TGTGCCAGCAGCTTGGATGGACAGGGCCCCTCACCCCTCCACTTT. Encoded protein: CASSLDGQGPSPLHF.